Listed below are T cell receptor beta chains from one sample, sequenced in a study of T-cell reconstitution after alpha-beta-depleted transplantation in children. Using its own MiXCR run on the PCR reads, TCRdb lists one record per CDR3 protein. Of approximately 89,000 distinct CDR3 sequences in the sample, around 15% were seen once. This specimen consisted of PBMCs, mostly from graft donor cells, obtained 180 days after TCRalphabeta/CD19-depleted stem cell transplant. All receptors come from a male patient aged 2 to 9 who had a stem cell transplant for acute lymphoblastic leukemia, so the T cells may come from the graft donor. CDR3s include the opening cysteine and the closing phenylalanine or tryptophan. The D gene is left open where the match is weak. Some rows mark clone size as missing; the rest say once, few, many or name a class of expanded clone.

clone size	V gene	D gene	J gene	CDR3 DNA	CDR3 protein
NA	TRBV5-8	NA	TRBJ1-4	TGTGCCAGCAGCCCGGGCGGGGTGGCCCTAGGAAATGAAAAACTGTTTTTT	CASSPGGVALGNEKLFF
many	TRBV20-1	NA	TRBJ1-6	TGCAGTGCTAGGAAGGACAGTTCCATTAATTCACCCCTCCACTTT	CSARKDSSINSPLHF
few	TRBV12-3/TRBV12-4	NA	TRBJ1-1	TGTGCCACCACATTCGGGAACACTGAAGCTTTCTTT	CATTFGNTEAFF
few	TRBV12-5	NA	TRBJ2-7	TGTGCTAGTGGTACCTCCTACGAGCAGTACTTC	CASGTSYEQYF
many	TRBV5-1	TRBD2	TRBJ2-7	TGCGCCAGCAGCACTGGACTAGCGGGAGCCTTAGACTCCTACGAGCAGTACTTC	CASSTGLAGALDSYEQYF
few	TRBV28	NA	TRBJ1-5	TGTGCCAGCAGTTTCCCGGGTCAGCCCCAGCATTTT	CASSFPGQPQHF
once	TRBV3-1	NA	TRBJ2-2	TGTGCCAGCAGTTTCCGGGGGCTGGTGGGATCTGGGGTGCGCGGGGAGCTGTTTTTT	CASSFRGLVGSGVRGELFF
few	TRBV4-2	TRBD2	TRBJ2-1	TGTGCCAGCAGCCAAGCCCAACTAGCGGCAACCTACAATGAGCAGTTCTTC	CASSQAQLAATYNEQFF
NA	TRBV6-2/TRBV6-3	TRBD2	TRBJ2-7	TGTGCCAGCAGTTATGGGACTAGCGGGACTCGCTCCTACGAGCAGTACTTC	CASSYGTSGTRSYEQYF
few	TRBV7-2	NA	TRBJ1-3	TGTGCCAGCAGCTTAGTTGTAGGGTTTGGTACTGGAAACACCATATATTTT	CASSLVVGFGTGNTIYF
many	TRBV19	NA	TRBJ1-1	TGTGCCAGTGTGAGGACTATGGGCACTGAAGCTTTCTTT	CASVRTMGTEAFF
NA	TRBV11-2	TRBD2	TRBJ2-3	TGTGCCAGCAGCCCCGTAGCGGGGGGGAACACAGATACGCAGTATTTT	CASSPVAGGNTDTQYF
few	TRBV7-9	NA	TRBJ2-1	TGTGCCAGCAGCTTAGCCCCCGGTGAGCAGTTCTTC	CASSLAPGEQFF
NA	TRBV20-1	NA	TRBJ1-2	TGCAGTGCCCCCGGTGGGGGGTCGAATGGCTACACCTTC	CSAPGGGSNGYTF
NA	TRBV7-2	NA	TRBJ1-2	TGTGCCAGCAGCTTAGGGTCCGCCGGGACCTATGGCTACACCTTC	CASSLGSAGTYGYTF
NA	TRBV7-9	NA	TRBJ1-3	TGTGCCGGAGCCGCAGACTCTGGAAACACCATATATTTT	CAGAADSGNTIYF
NA	TRBV2	NA	TRBJ2-1	TGTGCCAGCAGTGGTCCACGGGGGCAGTTCTTC	CASSGPRGQFF
large	TRBV25-1	NA	TRBJ2-1	TGTGCCAGCGCCCCAGGGGATGAGCAGTTCTTC	CASAPGDEQFF
few	TRBV4-2	NA	TRBJ1-3	TGTGCCAGCAGCCAAGAGGTACAGTTCTCTGGAAACACCATATATTTT	CASSQEVQFSGNTIYF
NA	TRBV20-1	NA	TRBJ2-7	TGCAGTGCTATACAGGGAAATCGGGACGAGCAGTACTTC	CSAIQGNRDEQYF
few	TRBV11-1	NA	TRBJ2-1	TGTGCCAGCAGCTCACAGGGAGATGAGCAGTTCTTC	CASSSQGDEQFF
NA	TRBV19	NA	TRBJ1-2	TGTGCCAGTAGTAATCCGCACTATGGCTACACCTTC	CASSNPHYGYTF
NA	TRBV29-1	NA	TRBJ1-2	TGCAGCGTTGAAGATCAGGGGTTTGGCTATGGCTACACCTTC	CSVEDQGFGYGYTF
few	TRBV20-1	TRBD1	TRBJ1-1	TGCAGTGCTGGACGACAGGGGGACACTGAAGCTTTCTTT	CSAGRQGDTEAFF
many	TRBV6-5	TRBD1	TRBJ2-7	TGTGCCAGCAGTTACAACGGACAGGGTACCTACGAGCAGTACTTC	CASSYNGQGTYEQYF
NA	TRBV7-8	NA	TRBJ2-5	TGTGCCAGCAGCTTAAATAGAGAGACCCAGTACTTC	CASSLNRETQYF
NA	TRBV20-1	NA	TRBJ1-1	TGCAGTGCTAGGGGGCCGGAGGGTGGTGCAGGGGAGACTGAAGCTTTCTTT	CSARGPEGGAGETEAFF